This T cell receptor (beta chain) came from a study of T cell repertoires in cytomegalovirus infection. Study-level information: Public TCR beta signatures were indicative of both CMV infection and a matching HLA type. General observations from the study: Ex vivo responses were dominated by HLA-C-restricted CMV-specific TCR beta clonotypes. Frequencies of public TCR beta families were cumulated, and this identified carriers of CMV plus the relevant HLA.

This CDR3 is 15 amino acids long. Germline CDR1 is MGHRA and CDR2 is YSYEKL. Trimming took 1 base from V and 4 from J, leaving 11 bases between them. A word on this clonotype: Its antigen is not known.

MiXCR, applied by TCRdb to the reads, yields one record per CDR3 protein. The sample contains some 700,000 distinct CDR3 sequences, roughly a third of which appear only once. V is TRBV4-1 and J is TRBJ1-3; no reliable D call. The sequenced sample consisted of PBMCs. This TCR was recovered from a human donor in good health (CMV status not recorded). Some clones in this sample may be carry-over from other donors' samples. CDR3 region: CASSQGEHRGNTIYF. The CDR3 nucleotides read TGCGCCAGCAGCCAAGGGGAACATAGGGGAAACACCATATATTTT.